The 21 T cell receptor beta chains below come from one sample, sequenced in a study of T cells after yellow fever vaccination. Using its own MiXCR run on the 5' RACE reads, TCRdb lists one record per CDR3 protein. The data hold some 600,000 distinct CDR3 sequences, with over 9% observed a single time. Sequences were derived from PBMCs, sampled on the day of the yellow fever booster vaccination. Receptors originate from a man between 25 and 39 years old who received the YFV17D yellow fever vaccine.

V and J are TRBV5-1 and TRBJ2-1, with D maybe TRBD2 (7 bases). Trimming took 0 bases from V and 8 from J, leaving 21 bases between them. Germline loops: CDR1 SGHRS, CDR2 YFSETQ. This CDR3 has 17 residues. The CDR3 sequence: CASSLEGEGRSGDEQFF. CDR3 DNA: TGCGCCAGCAGCTTGGAGGGGGAGGGCCGATCGGGGGATGAGCAGTTCTTC.

This clonotype has ten or more counts. The J gene is TRBJ2-7, the V gene TRBV12-3 or TRBV12-4; D is possibly TRBD1 or TRBD2 (5 bases each). The germline V and J ends were trimmed by 0 bases and 1 base, with 10 bases remaining between them. The CDR3 contains 15 residues. The CDR3 DNA sequence: TGTGCCAGCAGTTTAGCGGGGACGGTTTCCTACGAGCAGTACTTC. It specifies CASSLAGTVSYEQYF.

This clonotype showed up many times. This chain uses TRBV7-2 with TRBJ2-3, with D hard to call. V lost 2 bases and J lost 4, with 7 bases in between. The germline V gene encodes CDR1 SGHTA and CDR2 FQGNSA. There are 13 residues in the CDR3. The CDR3 is CASSLMRPDTQYF. Written as DNA, the CDR3 is TGTGCCAGCAGCTTAATGAGACCAGATACGCAGTATTTT.

This clonotype was seen more than once but under ten times. The rearrangement links TRBV9 to TRBJ1-1; a weak D match, TRBD1 (6 bases). In germline, CDR1 is SGDLS, CDR2 YYNGEE. The CDR3 totals 15 residues. Trimming left V 4 bases short and J 5 bases short, with 18 bases between. The CDR3 DNA follows: TGTGCCAGCAGCCTTGAGCCGGGACATTGGACTGAAGCTTTCTTT. It encodes CASSLEPGHWTEAFF.

This clonotype came up a few times. V and J are TRBV7-9 and TRBJ2-2, with unresolved D. The CDR3 extends over 13 amino acids. Trimming took 6 bases from V and 4 from J, leaving 9 bases between them. The V gene's germline CDR1 is SEHNR and CDR2 FQNEAQ (reference sequence). CDR3 nucleotide sequence: TGTGCCAGCAGTATAATGGGCACCGGGGAGCTGTTTTTT. This codes for CASSIMGTGELFF.

This chain connects TRBV7-2 to TRBJ1-5; D is uncertain. Germline V gene sequence: CDR1 SGHTA, CDR2 FQGNSA. The CDR3 length is 14 residues. With 1 base removed from V and 3 bases from J, the gap between germline ends came to 7 bases. CDR3 DNA: TGTGCCAGCAGCTTAGGGAGCCTCAATCAGCCCCAGCATTTT. Translation: CASSLGSLNQPQHF.

The chain has TRBV7-6 and TRBJ2-5, with D perhaps TRBD1 or TRBD2 (7 bases each). Germline V lookup: CDR1 SGHVS, CDR2 FNYEAQ. Trimming left V 5 bases short and J 2 bases short, with 15 bases between. CDR3 length equals 15 residues. DNA for the CDR3: TGTGCCAGCAGCCCCGGGGGGACAGCACAAGAGACCCAGTACTTC. Translating gives CASSPGGTAQETQYF.

CDR3 loop: CASSQEYGTGETQYF. The CDR3 coding sequence is TGCGCCAGCAGCCAAGAATATGGAACCGGGGAGACCCAGTACTTC. V and J are TRBV4-1 and TRBJ2-5; no clear D. Per the germline V gene, CDR1 is MGHRA and CDR2 is YSYEKL. The V and J ends lost 0 bases and 5 bases respectively, with 13 bases between them. This CDR3 has 15 residues.

This clonotype was detected a few times. The rearrangement uses TRBV14 and TRBJ2-7, with TRBD1 matching 7 bases. The germline V gene encodes CDR1 SGHDN and CDR2 FVKESK. The CDR3 totals 15 residues. V shed 1 base and J 6 bases; nucleotides not matched to a gene: 9. CDR3 nucleotide sequence: TGTGCCAGCAGCCAAGTGGCCGGACAGGCCTCCGAGCAGTACTTC. The encoded protein is CASSQVAGQASEQYF.

This clonotype was recorded at least ten times. The chain uses TRBV19 and TRBJ1-2; no reliable D call. Trimming pared 5 bases from V and 1 base from J, leaving 8 bases between. The CDR3 length is 13 residues. CDR1 and CDR2 (germline): LNHDA, SQIVND (reference sequence). The CDR3 DNA sequence: TGTGCCAGTAGTTCGCGGGGTAACTATGGCTACACCTTC. Translation: CASSSRGNYGYTF.

The sample holds a few counts of this clonotype. The chain joins TRBV20-1 to TRBJ1-2; 8 nucleotides match TRBD1. Trimming at V came to 1 base and at J to 7 bases, leaving 11 bases not matched to a gene. This CDR3 region has 15 residues. Germline lookup yields CDR1 DFQATT and CDR2 SNEGSKA (reference sequence). The CDR3 DNA follows: TGCAGTGCTAGAGGCATAACAGGGGGAAGGAGTGGCTACACCTTC. Translating it yields CSARGITGGRSGYTF.

The chain carries TRBV5-1 and TRBJ2-4; 8 bases align to TRBD2. CDR3 size: 16 residues. The J segment lost 3 bases and the V segment lost 3 bases, leaving 8 bases of the junction unmatched. Per the germline V gene, CDR1 is SGHRS and CDR2 is YFSETQ. As DNA, the CDR3 is TGCGCCAGCAGCTCTACTAGCGGAAGGAACAAAAACATTCAGTACTTC. As protein: CASSSTSGRNKNIQYF.

This clonotype showed up many times. The CDR3 nucleotides are TGTGCCAGCAGCTTGGGTATGGAAATGGGGGAGCAGTACTTC. It encodes CASSLGMEMGEQYF. This sequence joins TRBV5-5 and TRBJ2-7; D gene unclear. Trimming took off 0 bases at V and 7 bases at J, with 14 bases between the two ends. This CDR3 spans 14 amino acids. CDR1 is SGHKS, CDR2 YYEKEE, per germline (reference sequence).

The chain is built from TRBV7-2 and TRBJ2-3, with D unresolved. CDR3 length: 16 amino acids. The V and J ends lost 1 base and 0 bases respectively, with 11 bases between them. The germline gives CDR1 SGHTA, CDR2 FQGNSA. The DNA for the CDR3 is TGTGCCAGCAGCTTAGTACGTAGCTTGAGCACAGATACGCAGTATTTT. It is translated as CASSLVRSLSTDTQYF.

V is TRBV20-1 and J is TRBJ2-5; D is perhaps TRBD2 (6 bases). V was trimmed by 3 bases and J by 4 bases, leaving 15 bases between them. This CDR3 region has 14 residues. Germline lookup yields CDR1 DFQATT and CDR2 SNEGSKA (reference sequence). The CDR3 region is CSASFSSVGETQYF. The CDR3 DNA follows: TGCAGTGCTAGTTTTTCTAGCGTCGGAGAGACCCAGTACTTC.

This clonotype appeared a few times. The J gene is TRBJ2-1, the V gene TRBV19; 7 bases are shared with TRBD2. V shed 7 bases and J 6 bases; nucleotides not matched to a gene: 12. Germline V CDR1 and CDR2: LNHDA, SQIVND (reference sequence). This CDR3 is 15 amino acids long. CDR3 sequence reads: CASKVSGSGGNEQFF. In DNA form, the CDR3 reads TGTGCCAGTAAAGTTAGCGGGTCTGGGGGCAATGAGCAGTTCTTC.

This clonotype turned up a few times. The chain is built from TRBV6-2 or TRBV6-3 and TRBJ2-3; the D gene is possibly TRBD2 (5 bases). Germline CDR1 MNHEY, CDR2 SVGEGT. This CDR3 comprises 14 residues. Trimming removed 2 bases at V and 4 bases at J, with 10 bases between. CDR3 in amino acids: CASSYNLAADTQYF. CDR3 coding DNA: TGTGCCAGCAGTTACAACCTAGCCGCAGATACGCAGTATTTT.

At least ten counts were recorded for this clonotype. This chain joins TRBV5-1 and TRBJ2-7, with D perhaps matching TRBD1 (6 bases). V lost 0 bases and J lost 4, with 11 bases in between. Germline loops: CDR1 SGHRS, CDR2 YFSETQ. This CDR3 has 14 residues. The CDR3 is CASSLVGQQYEQYF. CDR3 DNA sequence: TGCGCCAGCAGCTTGGTAGGACAGCAGTACGAGCAGTACTTC.

V gene TRBV27 combines with J gene TRBJ2-5; 10 nucleotides agree with TRBD2. The trim removed 3 bases at V and 4 bases at J, leaving 14 bases unmatched. The CDR3 consists of 18 residues. Germline CDR1 reads MNHEY; CDR2 reads SMNVEV (reference sequence). The CDR3: CASSLVNSGRPSRETQYF. Here the CDR3 DNA reads TGTGCCAGCAGTTTGGTCAATAGCGGGAGGCCCTCCAGAGAGACCCAGTACTTC.

This clonotype was counted a few times. The rearrangement uses TRBV7-2 and TRBJ1-5, with D maybe TRBD1 (6 bases). Germline-derived CDR1 and CDR2 are SGHTA and FQGNSA. The CDR3 runs to 15 residues. Trimming cost V 4 bases and J 3 bases, with 13 bases left between them. The CDR3 DNA sequence: TGTGCCAGCAGCTCCCGAACAGGGTTCAATCAGCCCCAGCATTTT. Translation gives CASSSRTGFNQPQHF.

The chain is built from TRBV20-1 and TRBJ2-3, with 7 bases fitting TRBD1. Per germline, CDR1 DFQATT and CDR2 SNEGSKA (reference sequence). The V gene end was trimmed by 4 bases and the J gene end by 2 bases; junction bases not matched to a gene: 6. The CDR3 is 14 amino acids. The CDR3 region has the DNA TGCAGTGCTACTACAGGGGACGTCACAGATACGCAGTATTTT. This sequence encodes CSATTGDVTDTQYF.